The 6 T cell receptor beta chains listed next were all sequenced from one sample in a study of CD8 T cells in ankylosing spondylitis. Each CDR3 protein is one row after TCRdb ran MiXCR on the 5' RACE reads. The data show about 190,000 distinct CDR3 sequences, 10% to 15% seen once. Input material: blood, either unsorted or a sorted T cell fraction (not recorded which). The receptors come from a female donor with ankylosing spondylitis or in good health (not recorded which).

This clonotype was detected many times. The chain uses TRBV4-2 and TRBJ2-3; 9 nucleotides match TRBD2. Germline V CDR1 and CDR2: LGHNA, YNFKEQ. The CDR3 covers 17 residues. Trimming took 0 bases from V and 0 from J; bases not matched to a gene: 4. This CDR3 is CASSQDSGGSSTDTQYF. The CDR3 DNA reads TGTGCCAGCAGCCAAGATAGCGGGGGCTCTAGCACAGATACGCAGTATTTT.

To note about this clonotype: A clone one base away is much larger, so this may be a read error. The rearrangement joins TRBV5-1 to TRBJ2-1, with a tentative D call TRBD1 (5 bases). CDR1 is SGHRS and CDR2 is YFSETQ in the germline V gene. The CDR3 has 15 residues. Trimming removed 1 base from V and 5 bases from J, with 13 bases in between. CDR3 nucleotide sequence: TGCGCCAGCAGCTTGTCGGGCATGGACAACAATGAGCAGTTCTTC. It yields the protein CASSLSGMDNNEQFF.

This clonotype turned up a few times. The chain uses TRBV6-1 and TRBJ2-3; D perhaps matches TRBD2 (5 bases). Trimming cost V 7 bases and J 1 base, with 15 bases left between them. The CDR3 covers 15 residues. Germline V gives CDR1 MNHNS, CDR2 SASEGT. CDR3 loop: CASTRLGEGTDTQYF. CDR3 DNA sequence: TGTGCCAGCACTAGACTGGGAGAGGGCACAGATACGCAGTATTTT.

The genes are TRBV13 and TRBJ2-7; unclear D gene. Trimming took off 4 bases at V and 2 bases at J, with 15 bases between the two ends. Germline-derived CDR1 and CDR2 are PRHDT and FYEKMQ (reference sequence). The length of the CDR3 is 15 residues. The CDR3 DNA reads TGTGCCAGCAGCTATTCCCGTCGGCTCACCTACGAGCAGTACTTC. It specifies CASSYSRRLTYEQYF.

This clonotype occurred a few times. V usage is TRBV20-1 and J usage is TRBJ2-3, with TRBD1 matching 8 bases. CDR3 size: 15 residues. V lost 6 bases, J lost 1 base, and 9 bases stayed unmatched. Germline values: CDR1 DFQATT, CDR2 SNEGSKA (reference sequence). CDR3 coding DNA: TGCAGTGCAGGCGGACAGGGACAGGGCACAGATACGCAGTATTTT. Its protein is CSAGGQGQGTDTQYF.

About this clonotype itself: A much more abundant neighbour one base away suggests this may be a read error. The chain recombines TRBV28 with TRBJ2-1; possible D gene TRBD1, 6 bases. The V gene's germline CDR1 is MDHEN and CDR2 SYDVKM. There are 14 residues in the CDR3. As DNA, the CDR3 is TGTGTCAGTCGCGACAGGACGATTTACAATGAGCAGTTCTTC. Translated: CVSRDRTIYNEQFF.